The TCR beta chain described here comes from a study of siplizumab effects on memory and regulatory T cells. Study-level points and caveats: Sequences below about 10^-5 frequency were poorly captured, limiting mapping of alloreactive clones. The average Treg-derived proportion among mappable alloreactive CD4+ clones was 65% to 70% with siplizumab versus roughly 30% in controls. Siplizumab significantly lowered the alloreactive sequences that could be traced to unstimulated CD4+ memory cells.

The repertoire was sequenced with immunoSEQ multiplex PCR; TCRdb's copy has only in-frame clones and lacks some. The sample consists of roughly 50,000 clones, approximately 84% of them appearing once. Concerning this clone itself: Its antigen is undetermined.

Trimming shortened V by 5 bases and J by 5 bases, and 12 bases separated the two germline ends. Germline V CDR1 and CDR2: MNHEY, SMNVEV (reference sequence). This CDR3 region has 13 residues. The V call is TRBV27, the J call TRBJ1-1; D is unresolved. The source material was naive CD8+ T cells sorted from blood. This sequence originates from a human donor in good health. The CDR3 sequence: CASSLPGRTEAFF. Written as DNA, the CDR3 is TGTGCCAGCAGTCTACCGGGGAGAACTGAAGCTTTCTTT.